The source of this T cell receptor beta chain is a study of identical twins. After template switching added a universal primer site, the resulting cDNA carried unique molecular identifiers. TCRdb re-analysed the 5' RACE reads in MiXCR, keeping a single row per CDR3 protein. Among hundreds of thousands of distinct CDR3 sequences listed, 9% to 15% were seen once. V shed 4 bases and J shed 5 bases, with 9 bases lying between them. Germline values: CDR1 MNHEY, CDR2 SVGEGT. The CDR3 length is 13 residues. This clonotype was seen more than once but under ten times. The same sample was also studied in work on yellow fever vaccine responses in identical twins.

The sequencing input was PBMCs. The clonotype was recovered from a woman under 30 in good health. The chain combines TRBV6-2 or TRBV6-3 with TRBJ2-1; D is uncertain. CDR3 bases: TGTGCCAGCAGTTTGACCCCCGACAATGAGCAGTTCTTC. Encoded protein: CASSLTPDNEQFF.